Below are 31 T cell receptor beta chains sequenced from a single sample in a study of hypomethylating agent response in myelodysplastic syndrome. The data were produced by immunoSEQ multiplex PCR, yet TCRdb's version contains in-frame clones alone and is incomplete. The profile covers under 6,000 clones, with 80% to 85% appearing a single time and roughly 19% taken by the ten largest. The specimen was bone marrow, collected before or after starting hypomethylating agent treatment for myelodysplastic syndrome (not recorded which). These receptors were obtained from a human donor with myelodysplastic syndrome.

The chain carries TRBV10-2 and TRBJ1-5; 9 bases fit TRBD1. The CDR3 consists of 14 residues. CDR1 and CDR2 (germline): WSHSY, SAAADI. V lost 0 bases to trimming and J lost 9 bases; unmatched junction nucleotides: 3. CDR3 residues: CASSESTGGTPQHF. CDR3 DNA: TGCGCCAGCAGTGAGTCGACAGGGGGTACGCCCCAGCATTTT.

This chain links TRBV11-3 with TRBJ2-5; TRBD2 might be the D (5 bases). Germline assignment: CDR1 SGHNT and CDR2 YENEEA. The CDR3 sequence is 14 residues long. The V gene lost 1 base and the J gene lost 3 bases, with 9 bases spanning the gap. This CDR3 is CASSLAGREETQYF. CDR3 nucleotides: TGTGCCAGCAGCTTAGCCGGGCGGGAAGAGACCCAGTACTTC.

The chain combines TRBV19 with TRBJ1-2; tentatively, D is TRBD1 (6 bases). The CDR3 has 13 amino acids. V was pared by 7 bases and J by 4 bases, with 13 bases between. The V gene's germline CDR1 is LNHDA and CDR2 SQIVND (reference sequence). Here the CDR3 reads CASNTGRLYGYTF. In DNA, the CDR3 is TGTGCCAGTAACACAGGGCGGCTCTATGGCTACACCTTC.

The chain employs TRBV21-1 and TRBJ2-7; the D segment call TRBD1 is taken from the table without a DNA check. TRBV21-1 is deemed a pseudogene. The CDR3 loop spans 15 amino acids. The CDR3 region is CASRTSGTDFYEQYF. The CDR3 DNA is TGTGCCAGCAGAACCTCCGGGACAGACTTCTACGAGCAGTACTTC.

This chain connects TRBV7-2 to TRBJ2-3; D tentatively fits TRBD1 or TRBD2 (5 bases each). The V gene lost 1 base and the J gene lost 4 bases, with 15 bases spanning the gap. CDR1 is SGHTA, CDR2 FQGNSA, per germline. The CDR3 extends over 16 amino acids. The chain's CDR3 is CASSLGRVMGADTQYF. In DNA, the CDR3 is TGTGCCAGCAGCTTAGGGCGGGTGATGGGGGCAGATACGCAGTATTTT.

The chain carries TRBV5-6 and TRBJ2-1, with 12 positions matching TRBD2. The CDR3 sequence is 19 residues long. J gave up 4 bases and V 0 bases, and 11 bases lay outside the gene matches. CDR1 SGHDT and CDR2 YYEEEE come from the germline V gene. In DNA form, the CDR3 reads TGTGCCAGCAGCTTGGAGACTAGCGGGAGCTGGTGGGGTTACAATGAGCAGTTCTTC. As protein: CASSLETSGSWWGYNEQFF.

The V and J genes are TRBV5-1 and TRBJ1-1, with D hard to call. V was cut by 5 bases and J by 0 bases, with 11 bases left in between. The CDR3 spans 14 residues. From germline, CDR1 is SGHRS and CDR2 YFSETQ. CDR3: CASRLGVMNTEAFF. The CDR3 coding sequence is TGCGCCAGCAGACTGGGAGTTATGAACACTGAAGCTTTCTTT.

V is TRBV6-1 and J is TRBJ2-7, with D uncertain. Germline V gene data show CDR1 as MNHNS and CDR2 as SASEGT. This CDR3 comprises 14 residues. V was cut by 0 bases and J by 7 bases, with 13 bases left in between. CDR3 DNA: TGTGCCAGCAGTGAAGCAAGCCGCTTTCAGGAGCAGTACTTC. Protein sequence: CASSEASRFQEQYF.

A single count supports this clone. CDR3 residues: CASSNGSTLNEQFF. The CDR3 region has the DNA TGCGCCAGCAGCAACGGGAGTACCCTAAATGAGCAGTTCTTC. The chain links TRBV5-1 to TRBJ2-1; D possibly corresponds to TRBD2 (6 bases). Per the germline V gene, CDR1 is SGHRS and CDR2 is YFSETQ. Trimming took off 4 bases at V and 7 bases at J, with 15 bases between the two ends. The CDR3 is 14 amino acids.

This clone has a single count. The V gene is TRBV9, the J gene TRBJ2-1; 10 nucleotides agree with TRBD1. The CDR3 has 15 residues. The ends lost 3 bases at V and 7 bases at J; junction bases unmatched: 7. The germline V gene encodes CDR1 SGDLS and CDR2 YYNGEE. CDR3: CASSEGGQGRNEQFF. The CDR3 DNA reads TGTGCCAGCAGCGAAGGGGGACAGGGGAGGAATGAGCAGTTCTTC. The entire variable domain, with the rest obtained from reference TRBV9 and TRBJ2-1, is as follows: DSGVTQTPKHLITATGQRVTLRCSPRSGDLSVYWYQQSLDQGLQFLIQYYNGEERAKGNILERFSAQQFPDLHSELNLSSLELGDSALYFCASSEGGQGRNEQFFGPGTRLTVL.

The chain uses TRBV5-4 and TRBJ2-2; 10 nucleotides match TRBD2. Trimming removed 0 bases from V and 1 base from J; junction bases left unmatched: 3. This CDR3 contains 17 residues. Germline V gene lookup returns CDR1 SGHNT and CDR2 YYREEE (reference sequence). The CDR3, as DNA: TGTGCCAGCAGCTTGGCTACTAGCGGGATGAACACCGGGGAGCTGTTTTTT. This translates into CASSLATSGMNTGELFF.

The chain recombines TRBV7-6 with TRBJ2-7; D possibly corresponds to TRBD1 (6 bases). V lost 5 bases, J lost 4 bases, and 18 bases lay in between. CDR3 length: 15 residues. The germline gives CDR1 SGHVS, CDR2 FNYEAQ. The CDR3 sequence: CASSQPTGPIYEQYF. CDR3 sequence (DNA): TGTGCCAGCAGCCAACCGACAGGACCCATTTACGAGCAGTACTTC.

This clone turned up a few times. The chain carries TRBV7-2 and TRBJ1-1; the D is unclear. The CDR3 covers 12 residues. CDR1 and CDR2 (germline): SGHTA, FQGNSA. Between the trimmed V and J ends, which lost 2 bases and 8 bases, there was a span of 9 bases. This chain's CDR3 is CASSLFGREAFF. CDR3 DNA: TGTGCCAGCAGCTTATTTGGACGGGAAGCTTTCTTT.

The J gene is TRBJ1-4, the V gene TRBV5-5; TRBD1 matches at 10 bases. The CDR3 is made up of 17 amino acids. After removal of 1 base from V and 3 bases from J, the junction contained 6 bases not matched to a gene. In germline, CDR1 is SGHKS, CDR2 YYEKEE (reference sequence). The CDR3 sequence: CASSLSGTGESNEKLFF. CDR3 coding DNA: TGTGCCAGCAGCTTGTCTGGGACAGGGGAATCTAATGAAAAACTGTTTTTT.

In its sample, this clone was seen a few times. The chain is built from TRBV7-8 and TRBJ2-7; D is unclear. The V gene lost 1 base and the J gene lost 2 bases, with 9 bases spanning the gap. Per germline, CDR1 SGHVS and CDR2 FQNEAQ. CDR3 length: 14 residues. The CDR3 sequence: CASSLGIDPYEQYF. The CDR3 nucleotides read TGTGCCAGCAGCTTAGGAATCGACCCCTACGAGCAGTACTTC.

This sequence joins TRBV5-5 and TRBJ1-2, with unresolved D. The CDR3 is 16 amino acids. Between the trimmed V and J ends, which lost 3 bases and 8 bases, there was a span of 23 bases. CDR1 and CDR2 (germline): SGHKS, YYEKEE (reference sequence). The CDR3 sequence: CASSSPGRTATGGYTF. The CDR3 nucleotides are TGTGCCAGCAGCTCGCCGGGCAGGACCGCTACGGGGGGCTACACCTTC.

The chain employs TRBV4-1 and TRBJ2-1; D is ambiguous. Per the germline V gene, CDR1 is MGHRA and CDR2 is YSYEKL. The CDR3 is 13 amino acids. V shed 4 bases and J shed 0 bases, with 4 bases lying between them. CDR3 nucleotide sequence: TGCGCCAGCAGCCCCTCCTCCTACAATGAGCAGTTCTTC. The encoded protein is CASSPSSYNEQFF.

This CDR3 reads CATSSGTDSNQPQHF. CDR3 in DNA: TGTGCCACCAGCAGCGGGACAGACAGCAATCAGCCCCAGCATTTT. The chain is built from TRBV15 and TRBJ1-5, with 7 positions matching TRBD1. Trimming cost V 3 bases and J 1 base; bases outside gene matches: 3. The CDR3 sequence is 15 residues long. Germline V gives CDR1 LNHNV, CDR2 YYDKDF (reference sequence).

The V gene is TRBV9, the J gene TRBJ2-3; unclear D gene. The ends were cut back, 7 bases at V and 0 bases at J, with 15 bases in the middle. The CDR3 has 15 amino acids. Germline CDR1 and CDR2: SGDLS and YYNGEE. The CDR3 nucleotides read TGTGCCAGCGCCCACGGGTCCACTAGCACAGATACGCAGTATTTT. The encoded protein is CASAHGSTSTDTQYF.

CDR3 sequence (DNA): TGTGCCAGCAGTTTGATTCACGGGGTGCGCGGGCAGCAGCCCCAGCATTTT. Translated: CASSLIHGVRGQQPQHF. The chain links TRBV28 to TRBJ1-5; D gene unclear. The V end lost 3 bases, the J end lost 7 bases, and 22 bases lay between the germline ends. CDR1 MDHEN and CDR2 SYDVKM come from the germline V gene. The CDR3 is made up of 17 amino acids.

This chain uses TRBV2 with TRBJ2-2, with 15 bases matching TRBD2. The CDR3 totals 18 residues. Germline loops: CDR1 SNHLY, CDR2 FYNNEI. The trim removed 7 bases at V and 4 bases at J, leaving 10 bases unmatched. The CDR3 nucleotides read TGTGCCAGCAAAACCCCGGGACTAGCGGGAGGCGGCACCGGGGAGCTGTTTTTT. Its translation: CASKTPGLAGGGTGELFF. The whole variable domain, filled in from reference TRBV2 and TRBJ2-2, reads EPEVTQTPSHQVTQMGQEVILRCVPISNHLYFYWYRQILGQKVEFLVSFYNNEISEKSEIFDDQFSVERPDGSNFTLKIRSTKLEDSAMYFCASKTPGLAGGGTGELFFGEGSRLTVL.

In its sample, this clone was seen a few times. The CDR3 region has the DNA TGTGCCAGCAGTTTCTGGGGTTCAGCGGGAGCGGTCGCAGATACGCAGTATTTT. Translated: CASSFWGSAGAVADTQYF. The chain joins TRBV27 to TRBJ2-3; 8 nucleotides align to TRBD2. Per germline, CDR1 MNHEY and CDR2 SMNVEV (reference sequence). This CDR3 is 18 amino acids long. With V trimmed by 3 bases and J by 4 bases, 15 bases remained unmatched.

V usage is TRBV2 and J usage is TRBJ2-2, with D perhaps TRBD2 (5 bases). Trimming shortened V by 6 bases and J by 1 base, and 12 bases separated the two germline ends. CDR1 and CDR2 (germline): SNHLY, FYNNEI. The CDR3 is 15 residues long. CDR3 sequence: CASSSSSGNTGELFF. The CDR3 DNA follows: TGTGCCAGCAGCTCCTCAAGCGGGAACACCGGGGAGCTGTTTTTT. Combining the CDR3 with reference TRBV2 and TRBJ2-2 gives the whole variable domain EPEVTQTPSHQVTQMGQEVILRCVPISNHLYFYWYRQILGQKVEFLVSFYNNEISEKSEIFDDQFSVERPDGSNFTLKIRSTKLEDSAMYFCASSSSSGNTGELFFGEGSRLTVL.

The J gene is TRBJ1-2, the V gene TRBV5-6; 9 nucleotides line up with TRBD1. Germline CDR1 and CDR2: SGHDT and YYEEEE. This CDR3 comprises 15 residues. The V gene end was trimmed by 3 bases and the J gene end by 4 bases; junction bases not matched to a gene: 7. CDR3 sequence (DNA): TGTGCCAGCAGCTCCCCGGGACAGGGTACCTATGGCTACACCTTC. Its translation: CASSSPGQGTYGYTF.

This chain uses TRBV5-1 with TRBJ1-4; D possibly corresponds to TRBD1 (6 bases). From germline, CDR1 is SGHRS and CDR2 YFSETQ. The V and J ends lost 0 bases and 10 bases respectively, with 16 bases between them. This CDR3 spans 15 amino acids. CDR3 DNA sequence: TGCGCCAGCAGCTTGGCGGCAGGGGTCGAAGGAAAACTGTTTTTT. Translating it yields CASSLAAGVEGKLFF.

The CDR3 spells CASSVQGQMNTEAFF. CDR3 bases: TGTGCCAGCAGCGTGCAAGGCCAGATGAACACTGAAGCTTTCTTT. V gene TRBV9 combines with J gene TRBJ1-1; D unresolved. Germline CDR1 reads SGDLS; CDR2 reads YYNGEE. Trimming took 2 bases from V and 0 from J, leaving 11 bases between them. The CDR3 loop spans 15 amino acids.

The V and J genes are TRBV12-5 and TRBJ2-2; 11 bases agree with TRBD1. V lost 6 bases, J lost 4 bases, and 10 bases stayed unmatched. CDR3 length equals 17 residues. CDR1 and CDR2 from the germline V gene are LGHNT and FRNRAP. In DNA form, the CDR3 reads TGTGCTAGTGGCAGGGGACAGGGGGGTAGTAGCACCGGGGAGCTGTTTTTT. It translates to CASGRGQGGSSTGELFF.

V usage is TRBV7-2 and J usage is TRBJ2-6; D is unclear. V was clipped by 5 bases and J by 2 bases, with 16 bases between them. Per the germline V gene, CDR1 is SGHTA and CDR2 is FQGNSA. This CDR3 comprises 17 residues. CDR3 coding DNA: TGTGCCAGCAGCCCACCCGTGTCTCGGGCTGGGGCCAACGTCCTGACTTTC. It yields the protein CASSPPVSRAGANVLTF.

The genes are TRBV6-1 and TRBJ1-2; D gene ambiguous. CDR3 length equals 12 residues. From germline, CDR1 is MNHNS and CDR2 SASEGT. The V and J ends lost 5 bases and 4 bases respectively, with 8 bases between them. CDR3 sequence reads: CASSPVGYGYTF. The DNA of the CDR3 is TGTGCCAGCAGTCCAGTGGGCTATGGCTACACCTTC.

The CDR3 sequence: CASSLGSSYNEQFF. The CDR3, as DNA: TGTGCCAGCAGCTTAGGGAGCTCCTACAATGAGCAGTTCTTC. The J gene is TRBJ2-1, the V gene TRBV11-2; no reliable D call. The germline V gene has CDR1 SGHAT and CDR2 FQNNGV. Deletions cut 1 base from V and 0 bases from J, with 4 bases between. The CDR3 has 14 residues.

The chain uses TRBV5-1 and TRBJ2-1; no clear D gene. The CDR3 length is 13 residues. Germline V lookup: CDR1 SGHRS, CDR2 YFSETQ. V shed 1 base and J shed 7 bases, with 9 bases lying between them. The CDR3 DNA reads as TGCGCCAGCAGCTTGCGGCAGCTAAATGAGCAGTTCTTC. This gives the protein CASSLRQLNEQFF.